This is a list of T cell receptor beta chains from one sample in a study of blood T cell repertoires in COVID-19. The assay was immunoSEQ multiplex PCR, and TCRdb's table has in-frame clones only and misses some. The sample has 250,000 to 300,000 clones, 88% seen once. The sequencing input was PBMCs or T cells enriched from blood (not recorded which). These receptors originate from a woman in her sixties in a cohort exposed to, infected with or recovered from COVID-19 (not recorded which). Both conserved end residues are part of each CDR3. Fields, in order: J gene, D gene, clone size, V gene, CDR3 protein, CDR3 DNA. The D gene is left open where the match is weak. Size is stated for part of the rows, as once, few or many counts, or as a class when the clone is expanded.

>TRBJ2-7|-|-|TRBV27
CASGSLPYEQYF
TGTGCCAGCGGTTCCCTCCCCTACGAGCAGTACTTC
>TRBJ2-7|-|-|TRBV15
CATSSRARTYEQYF
TGTGCCACCAGCTCCCGAGCCCGAACCTACGAGCAGTACTTC
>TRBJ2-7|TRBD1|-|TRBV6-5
CASRTGQGAMYEQYF
TGTGCCAGCAGAACCGGACAGGGGGCTATGTACGAGCAGTACTTC
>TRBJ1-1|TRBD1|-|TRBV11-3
CASSLSSGQGALNTEAFF
TGTGCCAGCAGCCTAAGTTCGGGACAGGGGGCCCTGAACACTGAAGCTTTCTTT
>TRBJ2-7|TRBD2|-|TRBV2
CASSEAPGLGYEQYF
TGTGCCAGCAGTGAAGCGCCCGGACTAGGGTACGAGCAGTACTTC
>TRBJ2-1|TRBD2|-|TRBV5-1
CASSLGSGSGRGREQFF
TGCGCCAGCAGCTTGGGGTCCGGGAGCGGGAGGGGACGGGAGCAGTTCTTC
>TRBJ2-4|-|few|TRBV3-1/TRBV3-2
CASSPSGNIQYF
TGTGCCAGCAGCCCTAGTGGAAACATTCAGTACTTC
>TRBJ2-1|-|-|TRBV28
CASRKSPYNEQFF
TGTGCCAGCAGAAAGAGCCCTTACAATGAGCAGTTCTTC
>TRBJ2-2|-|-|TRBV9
CASSVASTNTGELFF
TGTGCCAGCAGCGTCGCTTCTACGAACACCGGGGAGCTGTTTTTT
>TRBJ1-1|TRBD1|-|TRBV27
CASGGQGGAEAFF
TGTGCCAGCGGTGGACAGGGCGGCGCTGAAGCTTTCTTT
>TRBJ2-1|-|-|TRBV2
CASRGQFSYNEQFF
TGTGCCAGCCGCGGACAGTTCTCCTACAATGAGCAGTTCTTC
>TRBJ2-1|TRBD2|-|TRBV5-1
CASSSTSGTYNEQFF
TGCGCCAGCAGCTCCACTAGCGGGACCTACAATGAGCAGTTCTTC
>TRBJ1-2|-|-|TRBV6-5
CASSSPSRGNYGYTF
TGTGCCAGCAGTTCCCCGAGCAGGGGAAACTATGGCTACACCTTC
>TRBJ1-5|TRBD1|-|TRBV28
CASSYDRGASNQPQHF
TGTGCCAGCAGTTACGACAGGGGGGCTAGCAATCAGCCCCAGCATTTT
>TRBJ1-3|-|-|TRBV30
CAWGDRNTIYF
TGTGCCTGGGGGGACAGAAACACCATATATTTT
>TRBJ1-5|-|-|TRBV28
CASSLPSRGRRGQPQHF
TGTGCCAGCAGTTTACCCTCAAGGGGACGGCGGGGTCAGCCCCAGCATTTT
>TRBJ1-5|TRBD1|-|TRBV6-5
CASRRQGAENQPQHF
TGTGCCAGCAGAAGACAGGGTGCCGAAAATCAGCCCCAGCATTTT
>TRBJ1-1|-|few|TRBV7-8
CASSPRQERGNTEAFF
TGTGCCAGCAGCCCCCGACAGGAAAGGGGGAACACTGAAGCTTTCTTT
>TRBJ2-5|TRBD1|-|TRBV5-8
CASSSRTGRETQYF
TGTGCCAGCAGCTCTCGGACAGGCAGGGAGACCCAGTACTTC
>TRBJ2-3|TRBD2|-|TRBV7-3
CASSPRGLAGGDTQYF
TGTGCCAGCAGCCCCCGGGGACTAGCTGGAGGGGATACGCAGTATTTT
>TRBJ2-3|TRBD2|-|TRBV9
CASSVEGAGGPTDTQYF
TGTGCCAGCAGCGTAGAGGGAGCGGGAGGGCCCACAGATACGCAGTATTTT
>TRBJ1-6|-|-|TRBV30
CACGGALSYNSPLHF
TGTGCCTGCGGGGGGGCCCTCTCCTATAATTCACCCCTCCACTTT
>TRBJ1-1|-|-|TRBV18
CASSATAMNTEAFF
TGTGCCAGCTCCGCGACAGCCATGAACACTGAAGCTTTCTTT
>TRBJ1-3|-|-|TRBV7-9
CASRRGAMDTIYF
TGTGCCAGCAGGCGGGGGGCGATGGACACCATATATTTT
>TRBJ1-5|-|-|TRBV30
CAWGAEHSNQPQHF
TGTGCCTGGGGGGCAGAACATAGCAATCAGCCCCAGCATTTT
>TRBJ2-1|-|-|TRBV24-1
CATSDLGGRGEQFF
TGTGCCACCAGTGATTTGGGGGGGAGAGGTGAGCAGTTCTTC
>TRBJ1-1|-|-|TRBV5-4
CASSSKTGANTEAFF
TGTGCCAGCAGCTCTAAGACAGGCGCGAACACTGAAGCTTTCTTT
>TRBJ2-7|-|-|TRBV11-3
CASSPGTNSYEQYF
TGTGCCAGCAGCCCCGGGACAAACTCCTACGAGCAGTACTTC
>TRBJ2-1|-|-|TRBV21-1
CASSKALSSGFVYNEQFF
TGTGCCAGCAGCAAAGCGCTGTCTAGCGGCTTCGTTTACAATGAGCAGTTCTTC
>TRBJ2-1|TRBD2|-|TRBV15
CATSRDQGLAGGRDEQFF
TGTGCCACCAGCAGAGATCAGGGTCTAGCGGGGGGTAGGGATGAGCAGTTCTTC
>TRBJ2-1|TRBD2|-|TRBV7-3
CASSFGFKLAGGQEQFF
TGTGCCAGCAGCTTTGGGTTTAAACTAGCGGGAGGCCAGGAGCAGTTCTTC
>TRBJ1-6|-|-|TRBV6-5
CASSYGANNSPLHF
TGTGCCAGCAGTTACGGGGCGAATAATTCACCCCTCCACTTT
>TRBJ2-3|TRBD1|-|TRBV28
CASTTDRASTDTQYF
TGTGCCAGCACTACCGACAGGGCTAGCACAGATACGCAGTATTTT
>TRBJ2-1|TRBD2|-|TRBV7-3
CASSRREGSSYNEQFF
TGTGCCAGCAGCCGGAGGGAGGGAAGCTCCTACAATGAGCAGTTCTTC
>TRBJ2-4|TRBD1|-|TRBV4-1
CASSQLPGQGILRAKNIQYF
TGCGCCAGCAGCCAATTACCGGGACAGGGGATATTAAGGGCCAAAAACATTCAGTACTTC
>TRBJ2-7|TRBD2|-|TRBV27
CASSSGLAGPTYEQYF
TGTGCCAGCAGTTCAGGACTAGCGGGGCCGACCTACGAGCAGTACTTC
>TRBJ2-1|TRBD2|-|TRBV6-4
CASSDRVAGNSGNEQFF
TGTGCCAGCAGTGACAGGGTAGCGGGAAACTCGGGGAATGAGCAGTTCTTC
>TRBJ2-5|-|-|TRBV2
CVSSEKRLGETQYF
TGTGTCAGCAGTGAGAAGCGGCTGGGAGAGACCCAGTACTTC
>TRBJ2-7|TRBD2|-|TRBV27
CASRLAGTYEQYF
TGTGCCAGCAGACTAGCGGGAACCTACGAGCAGTACTTC
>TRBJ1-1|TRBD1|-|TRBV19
CASSLGQGILNTEAFF
TGTGCCAGTAGCCTTGGACAGGGGATCTTGAACACTGAAGCTTTCTTT
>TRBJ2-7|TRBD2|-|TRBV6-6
CASSKRTSGSEDEQYF
TGTGCCAGCAGTAAACGGACTAGCGGGAGCGAGGATGAGCAGTACTTC
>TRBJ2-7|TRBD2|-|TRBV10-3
CAISHSGNEQYF
TGTGCCATCAGCCACAGCGGGAACGAGCAGTACTTC
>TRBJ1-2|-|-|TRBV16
CASSQGGFGYTF
TGTGCCAGCAGCCAAGGAGGGTTTGGCTACACCTTC
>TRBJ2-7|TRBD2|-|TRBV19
CASSITLAGSYEQYF
TGTGCCAGTAGTATTACACTAGCGGGATCCTACGAGCAGTACTTC
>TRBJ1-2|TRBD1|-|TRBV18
CASSPTGTGDAYGYTF
TGTGCCAGCTCACCAACCGGGACAGGGGATGCCTATGGCTACACCTTC
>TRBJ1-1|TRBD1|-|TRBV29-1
CSVLFSGTGAPYMNTEAFF
TGCAGCGTTTTATTCTCCGGGACAGGGGCCCCTTATATGAACACTGAAGCTTTCTTT
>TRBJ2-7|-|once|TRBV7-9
CASSFGRGPPEQYF
TGTGCCAGCAGCTTCGGCAGGGGACCCCCCGAGCAGTACTTC
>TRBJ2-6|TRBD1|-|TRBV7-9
CASSFDRGLHVLTF
TGTGCCAGCAGCTTCGACAGGGGGTTACACGTCCTGACTTTC
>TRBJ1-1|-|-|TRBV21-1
CASNHLRQEKRNTEAFF
TGTGCCAGCAACCACCTTAGACAGGAAAAAAGGAACACTGAAGCTTTCTTT
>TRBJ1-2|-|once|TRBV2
CASSGEGPNYGYTF
TGTGCCAGCAGTGGGGAGGGGCCAAACTATGGCTACACCTTC
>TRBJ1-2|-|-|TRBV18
CASSPGLANYGYTF
TGTGCCAGCTCACCGGGGCTAGCTAACTATGGCTACACCTTC
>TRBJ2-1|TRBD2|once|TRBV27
CASSFLTSSNEQFF
TGTGCCAGCAGTTTCTTGACTAGCTCAAATGAGCAGTTCTTC
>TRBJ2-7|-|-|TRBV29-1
CSVGPQGDEQYF
TGCAGCGTTGGACCACAGGGCGACGAGCAGTACTTC
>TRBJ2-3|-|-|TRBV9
CASSVAGIRTDTQYF
TGTGCCAGCAGCGTAGCGGGAATCAGAACAGATACGCAGTATTTT
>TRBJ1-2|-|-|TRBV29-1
CSGGDSPYYGYTF
TGCAGCGGAGGAGACAGCCCGTACTATGGCTACACCTTC
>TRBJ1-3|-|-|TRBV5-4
CASSKTGSGNTIYF
TGTGCCAGCAGCAAGACGGGCTCTGGAAACACCATATATTTT
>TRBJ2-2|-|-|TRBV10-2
CASSGKAGNTGELFF
TGCGCCAGCAGTGGAAAAGCGGGTAATACCGGGGAGCTGTTTTTT